Below, one TCR beta chain is given with its context. Its antigen is unknown. V was shortened by 8 bases and J by 0 bases, with 14 bases between the two germline ends. The CDR3 sequence is 14 residues long. CDR1 and CDR2 (germline): DFQATT, SNEGSKA (reference sequence). This sample was included in a study of CD8 T cells in ankylosing spondylitis. Study conclusions and caveats: Reportedly, disease-linked clones are significantly enriched in ankylosing spondylitis patients' matched synovial fluid. What appeared characteristic of ankylosing spondylitis blood was a TCR beta motif of eight highly homologous variants.

TCRdb recomputed calls from the 5' RACE reads with MiXCR, one row per CDR3 protein. The table has under 150,000 distinct CDR3 sequences, roughly 13% seen once. Sequencing used blood, either unsorted or a sorted T cell fraction (not recorded which). The source of this sequence is a female donor with ankylosing spondylitis or in good health (not recorded which). The chain has TRBV20-1 and TRBJ2-1; D gene unclear. The CDR3 coding sequence is TGCAGTCCGAATAAACTGAGCTCCTACAATGAGCAGTTCTTC. Its translation: CSPNKLSSYNEQFF.